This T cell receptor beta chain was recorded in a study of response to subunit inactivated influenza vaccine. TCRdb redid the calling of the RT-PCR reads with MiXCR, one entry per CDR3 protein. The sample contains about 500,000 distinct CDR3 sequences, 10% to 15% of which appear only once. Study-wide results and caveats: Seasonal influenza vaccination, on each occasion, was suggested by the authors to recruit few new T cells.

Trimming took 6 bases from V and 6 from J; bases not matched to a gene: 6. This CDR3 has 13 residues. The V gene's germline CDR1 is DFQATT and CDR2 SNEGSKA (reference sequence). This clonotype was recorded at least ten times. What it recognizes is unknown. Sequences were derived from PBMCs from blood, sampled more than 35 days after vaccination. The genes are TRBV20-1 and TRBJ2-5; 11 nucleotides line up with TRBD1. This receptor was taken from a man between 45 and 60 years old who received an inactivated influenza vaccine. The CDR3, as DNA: TGCAGTGCCAGGACAGGGGGCTTGAAGACCCAGTACTTC. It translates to CSARTGGLKTQYF.